This T cell receptor (beta chain) was found in a study of blood T cell repertoires in COVID-19. Overall study: Both acute and convalescent COVID-19 samples were obtained from the United States, Italy and Spain. In each case, the material was cDNA or gDNA derived from T cells, B-cell-depleted T cells, or PBMCs.

Sequenced by immunoSEQ multiplex PCR; TCRdb stores in-frame clones only, minus some. The sample lists roughly 87,000 clones; approximately 90% were seen once. This CDR3 contains 14 residues. With 2 bases clipped from V and 11 bases from J, the junction kept 14 bases outside the gene matches. The V gene's germline CDR1 is GTSNPN and CDR2 SVGIG (reference sequence). The specimen sequenced was peripheral blood. The sequence came from a man aged 55 to 70 with acute or convalescent COVID-19. The chain combines TRBV30 with TRBJ1-1; the match to TRBD1 covers 7 bases. The CDR3 DNA reads TGTGCCTGGAGTCTTAAACCGACAGGGAATCTGGCTTTCTTT. Translation gives CAWSLKPTGNLAFF.